Reported below is one T cell receptor (beta chain). The antigen is unknown. The Oncomine TCR Beta short-read assay was applied to DNA of cultured CD4+ T cells. TCRdb ran MiXCR on the PCR reads and lists one entry per CDR3 protein. This sample yields approximately 12,000 distinct CDR3 sequences, of which approximately 60% are seen a single time; 11% to 15% belongs to the top ten. After removal of 7 bases from V and 2 bases from J, the junction contained 3 bases not matched to a gene. The CDR3 length is 14 residues. Germline lookup yields CDR1 ENHRY and CDR2 SYGVKD. The sample's treatment: approximately 9-day PBMC culture with coronavirus spike peptide pools or control peptides (ViraFEST assay). Peptide pools at approximately 9.4 ug/ml, together with 10 IU/ml IL-2, were added to cultures of more than 1.5 million PBMCs per well. The data belong to a study of vaccination and CD4 T cells after COVID-19. Study at large: Convalescent patients were SARS-CoV-2 positive by nasal swab PCR; several mild, one severe.

The chain has TRBV10-3 and TRBJ2-3; 10 bases align to TRBD2. The receptor was isolated from a human donor who had recovered from COVID-19. Sequences were obtained from CD4+ T cells from blood, cultured in vitro. The CDR3 loop is CAIKLAGPTDTQYF. CDR3 bases: TGTGCCATCAAACTAGCGGGGCCCACAGATACGCAGTATTTT.